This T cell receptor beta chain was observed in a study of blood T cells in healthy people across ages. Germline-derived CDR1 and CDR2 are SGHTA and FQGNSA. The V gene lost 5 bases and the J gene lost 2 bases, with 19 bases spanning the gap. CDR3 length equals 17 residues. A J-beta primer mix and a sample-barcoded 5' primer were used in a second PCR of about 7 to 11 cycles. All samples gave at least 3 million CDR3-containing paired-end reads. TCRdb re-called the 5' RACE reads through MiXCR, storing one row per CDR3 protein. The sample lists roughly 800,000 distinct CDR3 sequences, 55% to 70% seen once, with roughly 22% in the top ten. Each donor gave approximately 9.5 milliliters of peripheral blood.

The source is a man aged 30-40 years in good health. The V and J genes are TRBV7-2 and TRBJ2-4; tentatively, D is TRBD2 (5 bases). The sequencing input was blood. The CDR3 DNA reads TGTGCCAGCAGCCCCGGAGGAGTGGGATGGTCCAAAAACATTCAGTACTTC. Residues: CASSPGGVGWSKNIQYF. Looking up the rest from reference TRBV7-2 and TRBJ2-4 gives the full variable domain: GAGVSQSPSNKVTEKGKDVELRCDPISGHTALYWYRQSLGQGLEFLIYFQGNSAPDKSGLPSDRFSAERTGGSVSTLTIQRTQQEDSAVYLCASSPGGVGWSKNIQYFGAGTRLSVL.